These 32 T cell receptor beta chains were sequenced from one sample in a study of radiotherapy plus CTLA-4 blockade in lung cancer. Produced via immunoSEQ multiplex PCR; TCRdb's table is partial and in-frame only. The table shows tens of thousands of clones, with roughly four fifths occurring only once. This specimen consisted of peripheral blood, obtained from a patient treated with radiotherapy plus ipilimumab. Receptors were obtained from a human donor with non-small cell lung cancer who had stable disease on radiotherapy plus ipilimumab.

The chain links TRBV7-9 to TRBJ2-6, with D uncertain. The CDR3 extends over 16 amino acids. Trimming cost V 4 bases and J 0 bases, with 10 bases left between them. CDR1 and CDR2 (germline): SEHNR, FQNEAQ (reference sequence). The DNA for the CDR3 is TGTGCCAGCAGCTCCCGGACGTCCTCTGGGGCCAACGTCCTGACTTTC. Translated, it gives CASSSRTSSGANVLTF.

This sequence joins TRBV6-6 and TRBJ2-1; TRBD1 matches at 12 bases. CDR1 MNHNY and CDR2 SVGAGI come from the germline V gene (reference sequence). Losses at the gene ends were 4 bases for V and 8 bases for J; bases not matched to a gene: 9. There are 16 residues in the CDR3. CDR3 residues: CASSFSGTGGLDEQFF. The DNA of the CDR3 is TGTGCCAGCAGTTTTTCCGGGACAGGGGGCTTGGATGAGCAGTTCTTC.

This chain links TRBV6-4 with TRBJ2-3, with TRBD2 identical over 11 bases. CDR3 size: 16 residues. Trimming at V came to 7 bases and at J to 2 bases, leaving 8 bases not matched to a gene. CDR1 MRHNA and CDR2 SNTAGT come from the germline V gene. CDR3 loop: CASKPIAGGTTDTQYF. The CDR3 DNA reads TGTGCCAGCAAACCGATAGCGGGGGGGACCACAGATACGCAGTATTTT.

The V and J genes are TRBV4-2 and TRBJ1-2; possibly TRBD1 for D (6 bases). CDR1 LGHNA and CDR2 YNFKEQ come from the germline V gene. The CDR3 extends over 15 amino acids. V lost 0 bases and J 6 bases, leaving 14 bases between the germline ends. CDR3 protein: CASSQDRRGSDGYTF. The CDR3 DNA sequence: TGTGCCAGCAGCCAAGATCGAAGGGGGTCTGATGGCTACACCTTC.

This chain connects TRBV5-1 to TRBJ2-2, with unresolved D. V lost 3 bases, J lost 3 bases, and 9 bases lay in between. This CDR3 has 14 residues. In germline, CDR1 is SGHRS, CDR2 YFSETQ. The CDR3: CASSYLGYTGELFF. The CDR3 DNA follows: TGCGCCAGCAGCTATTTAGGTTACACCGGGGAGCTGTTTTTT.

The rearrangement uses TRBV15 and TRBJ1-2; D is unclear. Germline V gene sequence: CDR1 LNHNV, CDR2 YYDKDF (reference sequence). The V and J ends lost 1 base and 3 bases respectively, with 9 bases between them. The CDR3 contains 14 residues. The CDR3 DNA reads TGTGCCACCAGCAGAGTACAGACTTACTATGGCTACACCTTC. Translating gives CATSRVQTYYGYTF. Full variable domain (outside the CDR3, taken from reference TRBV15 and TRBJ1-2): DAMVIQNPRYQVTQFGKPVTLSCSQTLNHNVMYWYQQKSSQAPKLLFHYYDKDFNNEADTPDNFQSRRPNTSFCFLDIRSPGLGDTAMYLCATSRVQTYYGYTFGSGTRLTVV.

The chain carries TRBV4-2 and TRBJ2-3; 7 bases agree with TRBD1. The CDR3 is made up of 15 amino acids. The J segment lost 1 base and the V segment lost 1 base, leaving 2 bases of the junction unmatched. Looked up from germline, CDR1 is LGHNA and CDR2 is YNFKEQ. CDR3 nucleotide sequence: TGTGCCAGCAGCCAAGGCACAGGGGGCACAGATACGCAGTATTTT. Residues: CASSQGTGGTDTQYF.

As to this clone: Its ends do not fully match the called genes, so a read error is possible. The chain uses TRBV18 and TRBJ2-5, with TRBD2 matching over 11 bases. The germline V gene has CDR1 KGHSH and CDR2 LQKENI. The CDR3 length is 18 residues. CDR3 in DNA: TGTGCCAGCTCACCGCCCGGGACTAGCGGAGGAGACCAAGGGACCCAGTACTTC. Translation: CASSPPGTSGGDQGTQYF.

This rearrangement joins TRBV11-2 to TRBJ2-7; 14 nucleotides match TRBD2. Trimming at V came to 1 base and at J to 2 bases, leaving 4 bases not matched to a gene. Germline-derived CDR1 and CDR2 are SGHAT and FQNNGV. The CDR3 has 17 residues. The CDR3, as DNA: TGTGCCAGCAGCTTAGTGGGACTAGCGGGAGTGACCTACGAGCAGTACTTC. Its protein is CASSLVGLAGVTYEQYF.

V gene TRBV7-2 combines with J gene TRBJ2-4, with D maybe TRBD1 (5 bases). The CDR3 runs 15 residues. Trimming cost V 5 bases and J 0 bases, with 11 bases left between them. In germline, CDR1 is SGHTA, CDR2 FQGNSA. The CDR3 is CASSLDRLAKNIQYF. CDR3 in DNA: TGTGCCAGCAGCCTCGACAGATTAGCCAAAAACATTCAGTACTTC.

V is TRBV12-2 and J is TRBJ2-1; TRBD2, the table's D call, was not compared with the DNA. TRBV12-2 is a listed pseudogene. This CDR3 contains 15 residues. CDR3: CASRLDCGSYNEQFF. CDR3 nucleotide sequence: TGTGCAAGTCGCTTAGATTGCGGGTCCTACAATGAGCAGTTCTTC.

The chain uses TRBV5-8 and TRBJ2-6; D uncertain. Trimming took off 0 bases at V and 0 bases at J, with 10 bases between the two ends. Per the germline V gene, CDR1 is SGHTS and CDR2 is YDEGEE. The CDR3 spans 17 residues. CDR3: CASSLADGSSGANVLTF. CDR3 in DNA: TGTGCCAGCAGCTTGGCGGACGGTAGCTCTGGGGCCAACGTCCTGACTTTC.

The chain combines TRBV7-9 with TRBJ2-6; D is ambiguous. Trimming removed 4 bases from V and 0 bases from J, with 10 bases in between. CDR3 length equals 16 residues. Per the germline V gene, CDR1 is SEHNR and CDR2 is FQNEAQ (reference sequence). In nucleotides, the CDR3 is TGTGCCAGCAGCTCCGTGGGGTTCTCTGGGGCCAACGTCCTGACTTTC. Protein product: CASSSVGFSGANVLTF. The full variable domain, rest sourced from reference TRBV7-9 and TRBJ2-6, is DTGVSQNPRHKITKRGQNVTFRCDPISEHNRLYWYRQTLGQGPEFLTYFQNEAQLEKSRLLSDRFSAERPKGSFSTLEIQRTEQGDSAMYLCASSSVGFSGANVLTFGAGSRLTVL.

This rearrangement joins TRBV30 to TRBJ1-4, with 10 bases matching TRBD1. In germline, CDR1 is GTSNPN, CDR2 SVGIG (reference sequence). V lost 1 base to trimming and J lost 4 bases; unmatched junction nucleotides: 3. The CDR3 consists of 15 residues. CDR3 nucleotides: TGTGCCTGGAGTGGGACAGGGGGACTTAATGAAAAACTGTTTTTT. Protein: CAWSGTGGLNEKLFF.

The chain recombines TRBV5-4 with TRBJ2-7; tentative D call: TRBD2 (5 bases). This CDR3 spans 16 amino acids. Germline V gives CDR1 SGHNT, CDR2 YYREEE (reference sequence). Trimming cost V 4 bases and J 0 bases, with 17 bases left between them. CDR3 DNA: TGTGCCAGCAGCCCGGGGTGGGCCAGGACCTCCTACGAGCAGTACTTC. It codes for CASSPGWARTSYEQYF.

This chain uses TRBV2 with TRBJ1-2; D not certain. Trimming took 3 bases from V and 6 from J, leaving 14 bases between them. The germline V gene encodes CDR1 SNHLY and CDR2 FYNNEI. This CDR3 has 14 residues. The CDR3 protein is CASSDLTPEDGYTF. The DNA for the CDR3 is TGTGCCAGCAGTGATCTCACACCGGAGGATGGCTACACCTTC.

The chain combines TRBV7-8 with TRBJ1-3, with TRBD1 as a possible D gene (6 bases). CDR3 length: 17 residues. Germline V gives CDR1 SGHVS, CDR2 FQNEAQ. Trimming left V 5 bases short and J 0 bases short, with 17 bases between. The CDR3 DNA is TGTGCCAGCAGCCCATTCAGGGGCGCGAGCTCTGGAAACACCATATATTTT. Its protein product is CASSPFRGASSGNTIYF. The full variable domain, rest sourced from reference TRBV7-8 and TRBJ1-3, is GAGVSQSPRYKVAKRGQDVALRCDPISGHVSLFWYQQALGQGPEFLTYFQNEAQLDKSGLPSDRFFAERPEGSVSTLKIQRTQQEDSAVYLCASSPFRGASSGNTIYFGEGSWLTVV.

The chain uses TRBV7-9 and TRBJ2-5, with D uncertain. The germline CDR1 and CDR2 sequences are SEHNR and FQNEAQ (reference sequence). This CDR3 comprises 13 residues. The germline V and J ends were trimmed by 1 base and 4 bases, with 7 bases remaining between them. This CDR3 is CASSLGTGETQYF. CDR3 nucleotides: TGTGCCAGCAGCTTAGGGACGGGAGAGACCCAGTACTTC.

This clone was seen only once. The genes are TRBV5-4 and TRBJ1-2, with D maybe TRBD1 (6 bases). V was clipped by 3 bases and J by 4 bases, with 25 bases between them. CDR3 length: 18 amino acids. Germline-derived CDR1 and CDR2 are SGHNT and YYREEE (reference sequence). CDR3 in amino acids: CASSSPTGQPARIYGYTF. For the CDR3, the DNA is TGTGCCAGCAGCTCACCCACCGGACAGCCCGCTAGGATCTATGGCTACACCTTC.

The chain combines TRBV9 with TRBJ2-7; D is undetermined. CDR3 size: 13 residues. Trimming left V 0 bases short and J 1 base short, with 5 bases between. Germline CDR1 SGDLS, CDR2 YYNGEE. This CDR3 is CASSVASSYEQYF. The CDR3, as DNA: TGTGCCAGCAGCGTAGCCTCTTCCTACGAGCAGTACTTC.

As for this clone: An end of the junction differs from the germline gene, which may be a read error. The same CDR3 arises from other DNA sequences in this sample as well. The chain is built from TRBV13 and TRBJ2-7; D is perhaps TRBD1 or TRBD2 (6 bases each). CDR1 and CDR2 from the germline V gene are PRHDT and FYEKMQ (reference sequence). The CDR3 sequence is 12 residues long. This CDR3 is CASSVGGYEQYF. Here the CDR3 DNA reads TGTGCCAGCAGCGTAGGGGGGTACGAGCAGTACTTC.

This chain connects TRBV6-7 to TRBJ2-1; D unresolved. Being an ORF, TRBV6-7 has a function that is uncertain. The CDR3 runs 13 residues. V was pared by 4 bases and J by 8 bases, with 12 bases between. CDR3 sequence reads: CASSFSGWDEQFF. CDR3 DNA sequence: TGTGCCAGCAGTTTCTCCGGGTGGGATGAGCAGTTCTTC.

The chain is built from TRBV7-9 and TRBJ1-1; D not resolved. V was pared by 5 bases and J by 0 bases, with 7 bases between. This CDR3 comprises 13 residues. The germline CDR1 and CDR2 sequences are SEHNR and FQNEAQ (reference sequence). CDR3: CASSRKMNTEAFF. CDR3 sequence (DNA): TGTGCCAGCAGCCGAAAGATGAACACTGAAGCTTTCTTT.

The CDR3 DNA follows: TGTGCCAGTAGTATAGAAGGGACAGGGCTCTACGAGCAGTACTTC. Protein: CASSIEGTGLYEQYF. The V gene is TRBV19, the J gene TRBJ2-7; 9 bases map to TRBD1. CDR1 is LNHDA and CDR2 is SQIVND in the germline V gene (reference sequence). Unmatched junction bases numbered 3, after V lost 0 bases and J lost 3 bases. The CDR3 spans 15 residues. The variable domain in full, with the rest retrieved from reference TRBV19 and TRBJ2-7, is DGGITQSPKYLFRKEGQNVTLSCEQNLNHDAMYWYRQDPGQGLRLIYYSQIVNDFQKGDIAEGYSVSREKKESFPLTVTSAQKNPTAFYLCASSIEGTGLYEQYFGPGTRLTVT.

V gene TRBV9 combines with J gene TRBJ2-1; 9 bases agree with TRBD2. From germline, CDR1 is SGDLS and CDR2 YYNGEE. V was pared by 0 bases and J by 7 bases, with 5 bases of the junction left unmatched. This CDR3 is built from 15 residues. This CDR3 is CASSVGASGENEQFF. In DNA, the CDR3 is TGTGCCAGCAGCGTAGGGGCTAGCGGGGAGAATGAGCAGTTCTTC.

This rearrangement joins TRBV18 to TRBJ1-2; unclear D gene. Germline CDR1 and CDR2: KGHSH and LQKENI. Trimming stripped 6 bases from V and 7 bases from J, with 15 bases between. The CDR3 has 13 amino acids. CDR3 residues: CASSPRAASGYTF. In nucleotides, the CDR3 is TGTGCCAGCTCCCCTAGGGCAGCTTCTGGCTACACCTTC. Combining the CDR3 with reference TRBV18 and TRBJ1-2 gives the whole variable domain NAGVMQNPRHLVRRRGQEARLRCSPMKGHSHVYWYRQLPEEGLKFMVYLQKENIIDESGMPKERFSAEFPKEGPSILRIQQVVRGDSAAYFCASSPRAASGYTFGSGTRLTVV.

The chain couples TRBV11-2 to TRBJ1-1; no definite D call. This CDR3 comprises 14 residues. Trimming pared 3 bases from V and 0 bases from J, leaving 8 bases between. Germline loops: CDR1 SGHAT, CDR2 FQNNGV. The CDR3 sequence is CASSLPIMNTEAFF. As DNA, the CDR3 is TGTGCCAGCAGCTTGCCGATCATGAACACTGAAGCTTTCTTT.

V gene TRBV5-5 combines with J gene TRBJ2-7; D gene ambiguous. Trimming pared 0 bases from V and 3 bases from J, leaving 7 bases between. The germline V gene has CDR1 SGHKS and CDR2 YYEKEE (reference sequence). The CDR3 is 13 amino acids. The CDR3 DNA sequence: TGTGCCAGCAGCTTGGCACAGAGCTACGAGCAGTACTTC. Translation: CASSLAQSYEQYF.

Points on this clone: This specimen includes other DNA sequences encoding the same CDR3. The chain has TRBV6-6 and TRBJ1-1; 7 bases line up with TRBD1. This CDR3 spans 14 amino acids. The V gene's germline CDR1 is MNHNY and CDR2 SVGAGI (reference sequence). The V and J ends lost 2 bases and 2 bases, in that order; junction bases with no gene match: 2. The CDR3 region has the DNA TGTGCCAGCAGTTACGGGACAGCAAACACTGAAGCTTTCTTT. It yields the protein CASSYGTANTEAFF.

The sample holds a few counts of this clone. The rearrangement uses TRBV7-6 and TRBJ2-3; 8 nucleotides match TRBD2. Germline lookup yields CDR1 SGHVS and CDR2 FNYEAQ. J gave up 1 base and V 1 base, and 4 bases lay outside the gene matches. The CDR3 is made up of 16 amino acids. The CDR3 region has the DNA TGTGCCAGCAGCTTAGAGGCGGGAGGCCGCACAGATACGCAGTATTTT. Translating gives CASSLEAGGRTDTQYF.

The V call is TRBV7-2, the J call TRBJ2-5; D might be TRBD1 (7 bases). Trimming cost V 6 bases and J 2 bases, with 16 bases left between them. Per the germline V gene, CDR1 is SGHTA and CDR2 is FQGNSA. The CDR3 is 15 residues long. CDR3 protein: CASSGRRGQQETQYF. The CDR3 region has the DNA TGTGCCAGCAGTGGGAGGAGGGGGCAACAAGAGACCCAGTACTTC.

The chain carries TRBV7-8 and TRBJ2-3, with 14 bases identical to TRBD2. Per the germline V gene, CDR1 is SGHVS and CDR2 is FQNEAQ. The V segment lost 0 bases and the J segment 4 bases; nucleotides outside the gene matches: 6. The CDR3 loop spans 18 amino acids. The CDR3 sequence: CASSLAGTSGRGADTQYF. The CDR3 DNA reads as TGTGCCAGCAGCTTAGCGGGGACTAGCGGGAGAGGGGCAGATACGCAGTATTTT.